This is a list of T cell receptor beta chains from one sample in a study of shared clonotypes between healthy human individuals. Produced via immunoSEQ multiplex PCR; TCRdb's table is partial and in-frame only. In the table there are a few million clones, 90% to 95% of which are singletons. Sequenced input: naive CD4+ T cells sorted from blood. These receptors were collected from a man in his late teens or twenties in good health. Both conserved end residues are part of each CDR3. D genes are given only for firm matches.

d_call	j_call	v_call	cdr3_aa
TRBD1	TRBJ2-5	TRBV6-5	CASSPGTGARETQYF
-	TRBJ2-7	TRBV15	CATSSKTTSYEQYF
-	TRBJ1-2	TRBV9	CASAMGSANYGYTF
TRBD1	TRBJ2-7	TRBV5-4	CASSRSPGQGIGEQYF
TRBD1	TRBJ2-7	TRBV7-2	CASSRDSATYEQYF
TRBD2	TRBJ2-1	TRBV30	CAWSHRGGPSYNEQFF
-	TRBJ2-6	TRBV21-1	CASSCPLGQGQNNSGANVLTF
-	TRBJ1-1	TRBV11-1	CASSPPARRTEAFF
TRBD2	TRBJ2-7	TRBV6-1	CASSEQASGVSYEQYF
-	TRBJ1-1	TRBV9	CASSVVSGLGSEAFF
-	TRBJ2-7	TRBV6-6	CASSPPASKSLQYF
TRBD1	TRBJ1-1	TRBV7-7	CASSSRQGDTEAFF
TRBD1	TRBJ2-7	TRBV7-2	CASSLGQGITYEQYF
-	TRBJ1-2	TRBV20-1	CSLGAYGYTF
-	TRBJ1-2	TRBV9	CASSVEVTGSYGYTF
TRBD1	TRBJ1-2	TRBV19	CASTDREIYGYTF
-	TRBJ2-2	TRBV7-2	CASSLEGTNTGELFF
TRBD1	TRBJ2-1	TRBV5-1	CASSPGGGRSYNEQFF
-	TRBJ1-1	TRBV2	CASSALEMNTEAFF
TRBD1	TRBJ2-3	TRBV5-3	CARSLGGQARDTQYF
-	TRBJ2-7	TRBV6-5	CASSYSPGFSYEQYF
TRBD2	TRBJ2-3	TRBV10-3	CAISELAGREAQYF
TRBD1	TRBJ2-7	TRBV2	CASSVTGYAYEQYF
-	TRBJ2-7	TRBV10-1	CASRGSLVCEQYF
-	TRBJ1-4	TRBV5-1	CASRNLQRPNEKLFF
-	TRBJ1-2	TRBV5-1	CASSLAGEAGYTF
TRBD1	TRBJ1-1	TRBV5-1	CASSLETGPNTEAFF
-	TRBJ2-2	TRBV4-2	CASSQRQTNTGELFF
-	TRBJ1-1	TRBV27	CASSWGRSLTEAFF
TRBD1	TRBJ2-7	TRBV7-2	CASSITGGAQTEQYF
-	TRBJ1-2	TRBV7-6	CASSLGQNNYGYTF
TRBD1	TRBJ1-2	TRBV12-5	CASGLTGGADYGYTF
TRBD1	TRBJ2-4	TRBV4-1	CASSHAATGGANIQYF
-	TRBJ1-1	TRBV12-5	CASGPRGRMNTEAFF
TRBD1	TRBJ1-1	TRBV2	CASSEEGARTEAFF